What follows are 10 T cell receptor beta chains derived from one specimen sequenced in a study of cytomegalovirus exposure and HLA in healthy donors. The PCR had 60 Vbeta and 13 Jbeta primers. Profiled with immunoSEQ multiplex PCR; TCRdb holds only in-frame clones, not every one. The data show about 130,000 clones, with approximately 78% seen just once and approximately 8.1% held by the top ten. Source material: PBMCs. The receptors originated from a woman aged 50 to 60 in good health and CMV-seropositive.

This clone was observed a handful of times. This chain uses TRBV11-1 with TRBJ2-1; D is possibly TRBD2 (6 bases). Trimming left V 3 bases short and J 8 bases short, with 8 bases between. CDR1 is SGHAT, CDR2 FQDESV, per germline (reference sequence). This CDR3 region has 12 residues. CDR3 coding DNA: TGTGCCAGCAGCTTGGGAGGCGATGAGCAGTTCTTC. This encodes CASSLGGDEQFF.

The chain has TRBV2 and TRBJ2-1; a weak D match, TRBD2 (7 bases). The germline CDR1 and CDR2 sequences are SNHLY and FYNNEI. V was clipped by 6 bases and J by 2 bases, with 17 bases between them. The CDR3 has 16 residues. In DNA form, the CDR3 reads TGTGCCAGCAGCACCAGCAAGGGGGGGGCCTACAATGAGCAGTTCTTC. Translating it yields CASSTSKGGAYNEQFF. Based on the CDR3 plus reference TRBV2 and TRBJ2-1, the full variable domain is EPEVTQTPSHQVTQMGQEVILRCVPISNHLYFYWYRQILGQKVEFLVSFYNNEISEKSEIFDDQFSVERPDGSNFTLKIRSTKLEDSAMYFCASSTSKGGAYNEQFFGPGTRLTVL.

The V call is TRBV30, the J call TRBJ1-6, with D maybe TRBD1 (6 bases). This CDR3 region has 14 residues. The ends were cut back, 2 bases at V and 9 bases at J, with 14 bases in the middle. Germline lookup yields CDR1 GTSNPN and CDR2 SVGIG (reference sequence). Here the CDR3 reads CAWSRQAWSSPLHF. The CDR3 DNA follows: TGTGCCTGGAGTCGACAGGCCTGGAGTTCACCCCTCCACTTT.

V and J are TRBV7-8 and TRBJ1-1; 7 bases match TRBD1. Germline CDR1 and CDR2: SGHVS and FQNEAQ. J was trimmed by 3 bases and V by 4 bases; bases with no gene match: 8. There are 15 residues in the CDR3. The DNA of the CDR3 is TGTGCCAGCAGCTGGAACAGGGGTGGGTACACTGAAGCTTTCTTT. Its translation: CASSWNRGGYTEAFF.

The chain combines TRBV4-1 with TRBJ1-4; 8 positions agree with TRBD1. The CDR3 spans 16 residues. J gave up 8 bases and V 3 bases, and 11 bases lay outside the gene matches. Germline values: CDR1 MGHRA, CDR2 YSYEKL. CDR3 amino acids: CASSHPYRDRLEKLFF. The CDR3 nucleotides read TGCGCCAGCAGCCACCCGTACCGGGACAGGCTCGAAAAACTGTTTTTT.

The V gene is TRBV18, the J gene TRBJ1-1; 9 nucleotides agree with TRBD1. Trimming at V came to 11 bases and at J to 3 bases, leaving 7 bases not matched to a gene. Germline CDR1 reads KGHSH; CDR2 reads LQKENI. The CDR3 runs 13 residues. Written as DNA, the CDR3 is TGTGCCGGGGGACAGGGCATAGACACTGAAGCTTTCTTT. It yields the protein CAGGQGIDTEAFF.

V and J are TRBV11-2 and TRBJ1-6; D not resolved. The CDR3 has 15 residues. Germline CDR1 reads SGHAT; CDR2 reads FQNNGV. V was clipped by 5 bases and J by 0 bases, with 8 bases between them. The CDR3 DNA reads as TGTGCCAGCAGCCGAATCAGCTCCTATAATTCACCCCTCCACTTT. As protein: CASSRISSYNSPLHF.

The CDR3 nucleotides read TGTGCCAGCAGCATCCGGGACAGGGGTCCAAGGTTTATCTACGAGCAGTACTTC. Its protein is CASSIRDRGPRFIYEQYF. V and J are TRBV21-1 and TRBJ2-7; TRBD1 is the table's D call, not checked against the DNA. TRBV21-1 is recorded as a pseudogene. The CDR3 has 18 amino acids.

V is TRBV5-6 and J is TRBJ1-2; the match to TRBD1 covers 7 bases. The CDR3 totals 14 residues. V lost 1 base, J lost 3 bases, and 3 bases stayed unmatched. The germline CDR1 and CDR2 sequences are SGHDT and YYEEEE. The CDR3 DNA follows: TGTGCCAGCAGCTTGAGGGGGCGCGACTATGGCTACACCTTC. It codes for CASSLRGRDYGYTF.

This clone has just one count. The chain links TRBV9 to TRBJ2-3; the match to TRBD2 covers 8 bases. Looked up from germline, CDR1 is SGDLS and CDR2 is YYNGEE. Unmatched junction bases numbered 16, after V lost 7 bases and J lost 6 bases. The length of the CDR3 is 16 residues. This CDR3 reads CASSPRGAAGADTQYF. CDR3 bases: TGTGCCAGCTCCCCGAGGGGGGCAGCGGGAGCCGATACGCAGTATTTT.